This record looks at one TCR beta chain sequence and its context. The target of this receptor is not known. No base quality information exists; no much larger clone differs at one position. Using the deep immunoSEQ assay, TCR CDR3 regions were amplified from genomic DNA by multiplex PCR. Genomic DNA extracted from each cell subset was distributed evenly over all wells of several immunoSEQ 96-well plates, and each plate served as one replicate. Each replicate PCR for sorted subsets received around 200 ng genomic DNA, equal to roughly 30,000 T cell genomes. Purified libraries were measured with a Qubit 3.0 fluorometer, size-checked on a Bioanalyzer 2100, and measured again with the KAPA Library Quantification kit. A separate single-read 150-cycle Illumina NextSeq 550 flow cell was used to sequence each immunoSEQ 96-well plate. Concerning the study's data processing: Because the immunoSEQ output held only junctional sequences and lacked quality scores, the filtering could not match the filtering applied to full-length reads. Sequences were annotated with PyIR, a Python wrapper for IgBLAST v1.9, and V/J genes and CDR3 were assigned using IMGT germline references. Reads with weak V/J assignments (E-value above 1e-6), missing CDR3, stop codons, out-of-frame junctions, or ambiguous translated residues were removed. A V3J clonotype was defined by an identical inferred V gene, J gene, and CDR3 amino acid sequence. Percentage overlap between repertoires was computed as shared unique clonotypes divided by the size of the smaller repertoire. Repertoire richness was assessed with RTK rarefaction, the Chao1 estimator, and Recon v2.1 estimates of unobserved clonotypes. For all TCRbeta clonotypes obtained by the gDNA method from four donors, generation probabilities were computed with OLGA. TCRdb stores this immuneACCESS table with in-frame sequences only. Part of the clones is absent; in the studies checked, under half of the shortfall reflects unresolved V genes, and no reason is known for the rest. V and J calls and clone size are as listed in that table; D and trimming were resolved from the DNA. This sample has roughly 1,100,000 clones in its table, and about three quarters of those were observed once. About 1.5% of the sample is held by the ten biggest clonotypes.

V is clipped by 2 bases and J by 6 bases, and the sequence between their germline boundaries is 11 bases long. The CDR3 measures 13 amino acids from cysteine to phenylalanine. CDR3 DNA only is kept here, 39 bases in frame from base 1. Sequences SGDLS (CDR1) and YYNGEE (CDR2) are obtained from the germline V gene. The donors were healthy, HIV-negative adults who had no recently reported acute infections or vaccinations. Every donor was a Caucasian adult living in Nashville, Tennessee, USA. CD4+ T cells were enriched by magnetic negative selection, after which naive cells were positively selected on CD45RA and the negative fraction was taken as the memory subset. Blood was collected by leukapheresis, and PBMCs were isolated by Ficoll-Histopaque density gradient centrifugation and then cryopreserved in liquid nitrogen vapor phase. Analytical flow cytometry was used to check the purity and quantity of every magnetically sorted T cell population. Each sorted fraction had its genomic DNA isolated and then quantified by UV absorbance on a Nanodrop 2000c.

These data originate in a study of shared clonotypes between healthy human individuals (dated by TCRdb to about 2020). Context from the whole study: The cohort included three men and a couple of women between 18 and 49 years of age. To increase sequencing depth and limit assay-specific biases, different laboratories used diverse techniques to prepare libraries and sequence TCR repertoires. Per donor, three plates each were used for CD4 naive and CD4 memory, two for CD8 naive, and one for CD8 memory. To estimate repertoire size and how much clonotype sharing occurs between individuals, the study deeply sequenced the blood TCR repertoires of several healthy adults. Each donor's leukapheresis produced roughly between roughly 0.9 and 8.9 billion PBMCs.

Broader findings and caveats from the paper: Larger estimated clonotype richness was generally found for naive subsets than for memory subsets. Compared with non-shared clonotypes, clonotypes shared by all four sorted-subset donors had higher generation probabilities. The genetic and exposure-history diversity represented was limited by the small number of donors. Sampling was restricted to blood, and TCR repertoires in tissue are likely to differ from TCR repertoires in blood. Sharing across several donors was observed for 5% to 6.5% of naive CD4, over 3% of naive CD8, 2% to 2.5% of memory CD4, and around 0.4% of memory CD8 clonotypes. Incomplete sequencing was indicated by rarefaction of sorted-subset datasets, despite the large sequencing depth. Based on pairwise subsampling, the degree of clonotype sharing among donors was expected to be affected by sequencing depth.

Sequenced: memory CD4+ T cells sorted from blood. What the cell subset or site label conveys for this sample: CD45RA-negative fraction. This receptor was identified in a man between 18 and 35 years old in good health. The V and J genes are TRBV9 and TRBJ1-2; TRBD1 is possibly the D segment (5 matching bases). The encoded CDR3 is CASSVGRADGYTF. The nucleotides are TGTGCCAGCAGCGTGGGCAGGGCCGATGGCTACACCTTC.